Reported below is one TCR beta chain. This may stem from a read error, because a much larger clone lies one nucleotide away. The CDR3 length is 14 residues. Germline values: CDR1 SGHRS, CDR2 YFSETQ. Trimming pared 7 bases from V and 12 bases from J, leaving 23 bases between. Amplification of TCR beta CDR3 regions used RNA as the template. The HTBI primer set served for first-round RT-PCR of the TCR CDR3. TCRdb re-analysed the multiplex PCR reads in MiXCR, keeping a single row per CDR3 protein. In the table there are approximately 300,000 distinct CDR3 sequences, approximately 15% of which are singletons. This specimen comes from a study of T cells in Graves' hyperthyroidism and ophthalmopathy.

The chain links TRBV5-1 to TRBJ2-1; D tentatively reads TRBD1 or TRBD2 (5 bases each). Sequencing was performed on blood. The sequence came from a man aged 30-40 years with Graves' hyperthyroidism. CDR3 residues: CASGPGTGIFGQFF. The CDR3 DNA sequence: TGCGCCAGCGGCCCGGGGACCGGGATATTTGGGCAGTTCTTC.